This record looks at one T cell receptor (beta chain) sequence and its context. Its antigen target is currently unknown. Within one base of it there is no much larger clone, and no base qualities were kept. Library construction relied on 5' RACE. TCRdb shows the sequencer as Illumina HiSeq 2500. A second roughly 6 to 12 cycle PCR used a sample-barcoded 5' primer and a J-beta primer mix. A unique molecular identifier was introduced onto each TCR beta cDNA molecule by a template-switch 5' adaptor carrying 12 random nucleotides. Each sample yielded at least 3 million CDR3-containing paired-end reads. The Mint cDNA synthesis kit, primed by a TRBC-specific oligonucleotide, was used to synthesize first-strand cDNA from all RNA. Following uracil-DNA glycosylase treatment, a first 18-cycle PCR with universal primers M1SS and BC2_uni_R was performed on all cDNA. The authors' analysis ran thus. For normalization, 1 million high-quality reads were randomly selected from each sample, with every read carrying a distinct molecular identifier. Reads with shared molecular identifiers were discarded instead of being binned into consensus sequences. MiTCR, set to a Q25 quality threshold and the strictest error-elimination algorithm, was used for CDR3 identification, clonotype clustering and error correction. A nonparametric unseen species model with Euler transformation was used to estimate lower-bound total TCR beta diversity. TCRdb redid the processing of the public reads, applying fastp at Q25 and MiXCR, and retained in-frame beta chains. Duplicate CDR3 protein sequences are folded into a single record with the most common DNA and genes. TCRdb's processing, not the study's, gives the V and J calls here. The table for this sample lists roughly 1.6 million distinct CDR3 sequences; about 35% of them were counted only once. Together, the top ten hold 11% of the sample.

The data are from a study of blood T cells in healthy people across ages (dated by TCRdb to 2014 to 2015). Concerning the study at large: In model experiments, template switching captured about one uniquely barcoded TCR beta cDNA molecule for every two T cells. Age-related changes in TCR beta repertoire diversity were measured in the study by deep sequencing normalized with unique cDNA molecular identifiers. Four age groups were formed from the donors: young (average approximately 15 years), middle-aged (approximately 39), aged (about 62) and long-lived (less than 85). To avoid experimental bias, donors of different ages were distributed randomly across sequencing lanes. Two additional independent replicas of 1 million unique cDNA reads from the same blood draw were analyzed for two donors (one aged 18 to 30 and one aged 80 or older). Study-wide conclusions, independent of this receptor: Compared with the aged group, the long-lived group had more naive CD4+ T cells, fewer expanded clones and increased TCR diversity, a pattern suggesting age selection. Since profiling was done on bulk unsorted PBMCs, naive and antigen-experienced compartments could not be conclusively compared. As age increased, observed TCR beta diversity per million T cells dropped in a roughly linear way, and a significant reduction was already evident by age around 41. A strong correlation was found between observed TCR beta diversity and the percentage of naive T cells measured by flow cytometry. Because donor CMV infection status was unknown, age-related changes in expanded clonotypes were potentially confounded. Estimates of total diversity from one million sequenced T cells were regarded as lower bounds and underestimates.

The CDR3 sequence holds 14 residues, the cysteine and phenylalanine included. Only the CDR3 portion is preserved as DNA: 42 bases, with reading frame beginning at the first base. Clipping removes 0 bases from V and 14 bases from J, with 11 as the unmatched junction base count. The germline V gene sets CDR1 to SGHRS and CDR2 to YFSETQ. Systemically healthy Caucasian individuals from Russia, approximately 39 in total and aged about 6 to 100 years, were included as donors. Around 10 milliliters of peripheral blood were collected from each donor into EDTA-treated Vacutainer tubes. Ficoll-Paque density-gradient centrifugation was used to isolate PBMCs, with at least 6.5 million per sample. Total RNA was extracted from PBMCs with Trizol reagent, with at least 6 micrograms obtained per sample. The percentages of naive CD45RAhigh/CD27high T cells were determined by flow cytometry on a PBMC aliquot from every donor.

The sequence is built from TRBV5-1 and TRBJ2-1, and 7 bases in between align with TRBD1. This sequence originates from a woman aged 25 to 45 in good health. Source material: blood. The DNA reads as follows: TGCGCCAGCAGCTTGGACTTTTACCGGGACAGAGAGTTCTTC. Its protein product is CASSLDFYRDREFF.